This TCR beta chain was captured by sequencing in a study of cytomegalovirus exposure and HLA in healthy donors. Overall study results and limits: Reported findings show TCR beta sequences accurately forecast HLA-A and HLA-B alleles in most subjects. V- and J-gene trimming of TCR beta was linked (in a later analysis) to a missense DCLRE1C variant. There were about 160 TCR beta chains listed as cytomegalovirus-associated.

Worth noting for this clone: Its antigen is not identified.

Germline assignment: CDR1 SNHLY and CDR2 FYNNEI. With V trimmed by 8 bases and J by 8 bases, 3 bases remained unmatched. This CDR3 contains 13 residues. The PCR ran on 60 Vbeta and 13 Jbeta primers. Sequencing used immunoSEQ multiplex PCR; TCRdb keeps in-frame clones, though not all of them. Of about 69,000 clones in the sample, roughly 68% were seen once. The sequence came from a woman aged 55-69 years in good health and CMV-seropositive. Sequencing used PBMCs. This chain connects TRBV2 to TRBJ2-1; TRBD2 matches 13 bases. The CDR3 loop reads CASGTSGIHEQFF. The CDR3 DNA sequence: TGTGCCAGCGGGACTAGCGGGATACATGAGCAGTTCTTC. Looking up the rest from reference TRBV2 and TRBJ2-1 gives the full variable domain: EPEVTQTPSHQVTQMGQEVILRCVPISNHLYFYWYRQILGQKVEFLVSFYNNEISEKSEIFDDQFSVERPDGSNFTLKIRSTKLEDSAMYFCASGTSGIHEQFFGPGTRLTVL.